This passage covers 14 T cell receptor beta chains from one sample sequenced in a study of T cell changes during pregnancy in multiple sclerosis. Assay: immunoSEQ multiplex PCR; the TCRdb copy retains only in-frame clones and omits some. The repertoire has about 20,000 clones, 85% to 90% of them found once; the top ten carry 5% to 6.5%. The sequencing used CD8+ T cells from peripheral blood mononuclear cells, collected in the second trimester of pregnancy. These TCRs come from a female donor in good health, enrolled as a control in a pregnancy study.

V and J are TRBV5-6 and TRBJ1-1; D unresolved. The V gene lost 4 bases and the J gene lost 5 bases, with 9 bases spanning the gap. The CDR3 loop spans 12 amino acids. The germline gives CDR1 SGHDT, CDR2 YYEEEE. The CDR3 region is CASSPVGTEAFF. The CDR3 DNA is TGTGCCAGCAGCCCGGTCGGGACTGAAGCTTTCTTT.

The chain links TRBV4-1 to TRBJ2-7, with TRBD1 matching 8 bases. This CDR3 contains 15 residues. The V and J ends lost 3 bases and 1 base, in that order; junction bases with no gene match: 5. Germline-derived CDR1 and CDR2 are MGHRA and YSYEKL. The CDR3 sequence is CASSHQGASSYEQYF. The CDR3 nucleotides read TGCGCCAGCAGCCACCAGGGGGCCAGTTCCTACGAGCAGTACTTC.

The rearrangement links TRBV14 to TRBJ2-7, with D possibly being TRBD1 (5 bases). The CDR3 totals 17 residues. The V gene lost 2 bases and the J gene lost 4 bases, with 21 bases spanning the gap. The V gene's germline CDR1 is SGHDN and CDR2 FVKESK. The CDR3 bases are TGTGCCAGCAGCCAAACACCAACAGGTCTTATGGGATACGAGCAGTACTTC. Residues: CASSQTPTGLMGYEQYF.

The chain links TRBV30 to TRBJ1-1; no reliable D call. Germline V lookup: CDR1 GTSNPN, CDR2 SVGIG (reference sequence). Trimming removed 5 bases from V and 5 bases from J, with 12 bases in between. The CDR3 totals 12 residues. CDR3 residues: CAWDERETEAFF. The CDR3 nucleotides are TGTGCCTGGGATGAAAGGGAGACTGAAGCTTTCTTT. The full variable domain, in which reference TRBV30 and TRBJ1-1 provide the parts outside the CDR3, is SQTIHQWPATLVQPVGSPLSLECTVEGTSNPNLYWYRQAAGRGLQLLFYSVGIGQISSEVPQNLSASRPQDRQFILSSKKLLLSDSGFYLCAWDERETEAFFGQGTRLTVV.

The chain has TRBV7-9 and TRBJ2-7; D is possibly TRBD1 (5 bases). The CDR3 totals 12 residues. Germline CDR1 SEHNR, CDR2 FQNEAQ (reference sequence). V lost 1 base, J lost 7 bases, and 8 bases lay in between. CDR3: CASSLDRTEQYF. The CDR3 bases are TGTGCCAGCAGCTTAGACAGGACAGAGCAGTACTTC.

The chain is built from TRBV2 and TRBJ1-6; D not resolved. With 7 bases removed from V and 8 bases from J, the gap between germline ends came to 15 bases. Looked up from germline, CDR1 is SNHLY and CDR2 is FYNNEI. The CDR3 loop spans 14 amino acids. CDR3 sequence (DNA): TGTGCCAGCATTCCCCGGGGTCGAGATTCACCCCTCCACTTT. Its protein product is CASIPRGRDSPLHF.

The rearrangement uses TRBV6-4 and TRBJ2-1, with 10 bases matching TRBD1. V trimming: 3 bases; J trimming: 8 bases; junction bases outside the gene matches: 7. The V gene's germline CDR1 is MRHNA and CDR2 SNTAGT. This CDR3 comprises 15 residues. The CDR3 DNA reads as TGTGCCAGCAGTGAAGGGACAGGGGCCGGGGATGAGCAGTTCTTC. Translated, it gives CASSEGTGAGDEQFF.

The chain recombines TRBV27 with TRBJ2-1; possibly TRBD2 for D (5 bases). In germline, CDR1 is MNHEY, CDR2 SMNVEV (reference sequence). The CDR3 runs 14 residues. Trimming stripped 3 bases from V and 2 bases from J, with 8 bases between. In nucleotides, the CDR3 is TGTGCCAGCAGTTTCGGGGATACCTACAATGAGCAGTTCTTC. Protein: CASSFGDTYNEQFF.

This chain connects TRBV7-3 to TRBJ2-5; TRBD2 aligns across 10 bases. CDR1 and CDR2 (germline): SGHTA, FQGTGA. The CDR3 has 17 amino acids. Trimming took 6 bases from V and 4 from J; bases not matched to a gene: 14. CDR3: CASSKRGSSGRVETQYF. As DNA, the CDR3 is TGTGCCAGCAGTAAAAGGGGGTCTAGCGGGAGAGTAGAGACCCAGTACTTC.

V is TRBV7-9 and J is TRBJ2-7, with D hard to call. Germline-derived CDR1 and CDR2 are SEHNR and FQNEAQ (reference sequence). V gave up 3 bases and J gave up 4 bases, with 13 bases separating them. The CDR3 loop spans 14 amino acids. The CDR3 bases are TGTGCCAGCAGCTTCAAGTTCGACGGGTACGAGCAGTACTTC. Translation: CASSFKFDGYEQYF.

This chain uses TRBV2 with TRBJ1-4; 7 nucleotides align to TRBD1. Germline CDR1 SNHLY, CDR2 FYNNEI. V shed 11 bases and J 4 bases; nucleotides not matched to a gene: 4. This CDR3 is 12 amino acids long. CDR3 sequence: CAGGQINEKLFF. The CDR3 coding sequence is TGTGCCGGGGGACAGATTAATGAAAAACTGTTTTTT.

V is TRBV28 and J is TRBJ2-7; no reliable D call. Trimming cost V 3 bases and J 4 bases, with 10 bases left between them. The CDR3 sequence is 13 residues long. The germline V gene has CDR1 MDHEN and CDR2 SYDVKM. DNA of the CDR3: TGTGCCAGCAGTTTCCAGCGATTGTACGAGCAGTACTTC. Translation gives CASSFQRLYEQYF.

The chain carries TRBV6-1 and TRBJ1-4; D remains unclear. Looked up from germline, CDR1 is MNHNS and CDR2 is SASEGT. Trimming pared 1 base from V and 8 bases from J, leaving 14 bases between. The CDR3 spans 15 residues. The CDR3 sequence is CASSEEVTVYEKLFF. The CDR3 DNA follows: TGTGCCAGCAGTGAAGAGGTTACAGTTTACGAAAAACTGTTTTTT.

The chain is built from TRBV4-1 and TRBJ2-7, with 8 nucleotides matching TRBD2. V gave up 0 bases and J gave up 3 bases; unmatched junction bases: 7. The CDR3 is 16 residues long. The germline V gene has CDR1 MGHRA and CDR2 YSYEKL. The CDR3 spells CASSQEGGGLGYEQYF. The CDR3 DNA follows: TGCGCCAGCAGCCAAGAGGGCGGGGGGTTAGGCTACGAGCAGTACTTC.